The sequence of this T cell receptor (beta chain) was determined in a study of T cell responses to AZD1222 COVID-19 vaccine. The study's findings and limits: Spike-wide vaccine-associated CD4 TCRs dominated at 160-218 and 743-854. Among those given AZD1222, only 6 or 7 were seropositive at baseline. It was only after the peak T cell response that any repertoires were sampled. Of spike-specific TCRs, nearly half reportedly target regions left unmutated in variants.

Turning to this clone: What it binds is not known.

Method: immunoSEQ multiplex PCR; TCRdb's copy keeps in-frame clones and lacks some. The data show roughly 190,000 clones, just over 90% seen once. Germline V gene data show CDR1 as LGHDT and CDR2 as YNNKEL (reference sequence). The CDR3 sequence is 15 residues long. Trimming at V came to 4 bases and at J to 3 bases, leaving 6 bases not matched to a gene. This sequence was found in an adult who received the MenACWY meningococcal vaccine as a control. J is TRBJ2-1 and V is TRBV3-1 (or the pseudogene TRBV3-2); 7 positions match TRBD2. The material sequenced was peripheral blood, taken 28 days after the second dose of the MenACWY control vaccine. The CDR3 nucleotides are TGTGCCAGCAGCCTGGGGCCTAGCGGCTACAATGAGCAGTTCTTC. This translates into CASSLGPSGYNEQFF.